Given below is one T cell receptor beta chain in context. Since the CDR3 does not end with the conserved phenylalanine or tryptophan, this likely comes from a read error. These data are taken from a study of neurological immune-mediated disorders. Germline V lookup: CDR1 SGHTA, CDR2 FQGNSA. Losses at the gene ends were 2 bases for V and 1 base for J; bases not matched to a gene: 4. This CDR3 has 15 residues. One entry per CDR3 protein, called by TCRdb with MiXCR from the 5' RACE reads. Here the sample spans nearly 30,000 distinct CDR3 sequences, over 10% being singletons. The J gene is TRBJ1-1, the V gene TRBV7-2; TRBD1 aligns across 7 bases. Sequenced material: PBMCs. The TCR was taken from a woman aged 55-70 years in good health. The CDR3 sequence is CASSLIGTENTEAFS. The CDR3 DNA reads as TGTGCCAGCAGCTTAATAGGGACAGAGAACACTGAAGCTTTCTCT.